The 26 T cell receptor beta chains presented below share a single source sample, sequenced in a study of blood T cells in healthy people across ages (dated by TCRdb to the mid-2010s). Libraries were made using 5' RACE. The run used an Illumina HiSeq 2500. A second PCR of roughly 6 to 12 cycles was performed with a sample-barcoded 5' primer and a J-beta primer mix. TCRdb cleaned the public reads at Q25 with fastp, built clones with MiXCR and kept in-frame beta chains. Each CDR3 protein appears once, grouped with its most common genes and DNA. This sample has about 1 million distinct CDR3 sequences in its table, and roughly 24% of those were observed once. The ten largest clones represent 0.65% to 0.95% of the sample. The data were also submitted as part of a second study, on T cells of mothers and their children.

The sample comprised blood. The receptors come from a girl aged 2 to 9 in good health.

V and J are TRBV7-9 and TRBJ1-3, with D perhaps TRBD1 (5 bases). This CDR3 has 15 residues. Germline assignment: CDR1 SEHNR and CDR2 FQNEAQ (reference sequence). The ends were cut back, 4 bases at V and 6 bases at J, with 16 bases in the middle. The CDR3 region has the DNA TGTGCCAGCAGCTCCTCCAGGGACGGGGAAAACACCATATATTTT. Translation gives CASSSSRDGENTIYF.

This clonotype was observed a handful of times. This CDR3 is CASSLGPVFTDTQYF. Here the CDR3 DNA reads TGTGCCAGCAGCTTAGGACCGGTTTTCACAGATACGCAGTATTTT. This chain connects TRBV7-2 to TRBJ2-3; no definite D call. Germline V gene data show CDR1 as SGHTA and CDR2 as FQGNSA. V lost 1 base to trimming and J lost 2 bases, with 10 bases between them. This CDR3 region has 15 residues.

This clonotype was seen a handful of times. The chain recombines TRBV29-1 with TRBJ1-2; 9 bases align to TRBD1. The V gene's germline CDR1 is SQVTM and CDR2 ANQGSEA. CDR3 length equals 14 residues. Trimming at V came to 8 bases and at J to 2 bases, leaving 9 bases not matched to a gene. The CDR3 region is CSFSDRGGNYGYTF. In DNA form, the CDR3 reads TGCAGCTTCAGCGACAGGGGGGGGAACTATGGCTACACCTTC. The entire variable domain, with the rest obtained from reference TRBV29-1 and TRBJ1-2, is as follows: SAVISQKPSRDICQRGTSLTIQCQVDSQVTMMFWYRQQPGQSLTLIATANQGSEATYESGFVIDKFPISRPNLTFSTLTVSNMSPEDSSIYLCSFSDRGGNYGYTFGSGTRLTVV.

J is TRBJ2-2 and V is TRBV7-2; D perhaps matches TRBD2 (5 bases). The CDR3 runs 14 residues. CDR1 is SGHTA, CDR2 FQGNSA, per germline. The V end lost 11 bases, the J end lost 2 bases, and 15 bases lay between the germline ends. CDR3 DNA sequence: TGTGCCTGCTCTCGGGATTTAAACACCGGGGAGCTGTTTTTT. Protein: CACSRDLNTGELFF.

This chain links TRBV5-4 with TRBJ2-3; D is unclear. Per germline, CDR1 SGHNT and CDR2 YYREEE (reference sequence). The ends were cut back, 4 bases at V and 0 bases at J, with 12 bases in the middle. This CDR3 spans 15 amino acids. CDR3 DNA sequence: TGTGCCAGCAGCCCCGAGTCGGTGAGCACAGATACGCAGTATTTT. Residues: CASSPESVSTDTQYF.

CDR3 in amino acids: CASSHFRGGGGGSYEQYF. CDR3 bases: TGTGCCAGCAGCCATTTTAGGGGAGGAGGGGGCGGCTCCTACGAGCAGTACTTC. The rearrangement uses TRBV7-9 and TRBJ2-7; TRBD1 is a possible D gene (7 bases). The germline CDR1 and CDR2 sequences are SEHNR and FQNEAQ (reference sequence). CDR3 length: 18 residues. With 5 bases removed from V and 0 bases from J, the gap between germline ends came to 23 bases.

The genes are TRBV24-1 and TRBJ1-1; the D gene is possibly TRBD1 (5 bases). From germline, CDR1 is KGHDR and CDR2 SFDVKD. CDR3 size: 12 residues. Trimming cost V 10 bases and J 1 base, with 9 bases left between them. Here the CDR3 DNA reads TGTGCCACTCAGGGTCCGAACACTGAAGCTTTCTTT. Translating gives CATQGPNTEAFF.

This chain connects TRBV6-5 to TRBJ2-3; no clear D gene. Germline CDR1 MNHEY, CDR2 SVGAGI. The CDR3 runs to 16 residues. Trimming shortened V by 0 bases and J by 0 bases, and 10 bases separated the two germline ends. As DNA, the CDR3 is TGTGCCAGCAGTTACTCGGAACTGGGGAGCACAGATACGCAGTATTTT. It codes for CASSYSELGSTDTQYF.

The genes are TRBV29-1 and TRBJ1-2; no definite D call. V lost 0 bases and J 3 bases, leaving 11 bases between the germline ends. The CDR3 covers 14 residues. Germline CDR1 is SQVTM and CDR2 is ANQGSEA. The CDR3 loop reads CSVEDRSQHYGYTF. The CDR3 DNA reads as TGCAGCGTTGAAGATCGTAGCCAGCACTATGGCTACACCTTC.

The CDR3 nucleotides are TGTGACGGCAGCGTTTTGGGGGTATCGCAGTATTTT. Encoded protein: CDGSVLGVSQYF. The rearrangement joins TRBV28 to TRBJ2-3; D is tentatively TRBD1 or TRBD2 (5 bases each). In germline, CDR1 is MDHEN, CDR2 SYDVKM. The CDR3 sequence is 12 residues long.

CDR3 sequence (DNA): TGTGCCAGCAGCTTGAGTTGGGCAGGGGGCTCCTCCTACGAGCAGTACTTC. Its translation is CASSLSWAGGSSYEQYF. This rearrangement joins TRBV7-2 to TRBJ2-7; TRBD1 matches 8 bases. Germline CDR1 is SGHTA and CDR2 is FQGNSA. The CDR3 has 17 amino acids. V shed 3 bases and J 0 bases; nucleotides not matched to a gene: 10. The whole variable domain, remainder taken from reference TRBV7-2 and TRBJ2-7, is GAGVSQSPSNKVTEKGKDVELRCDPISGHTALYWYRQSLGQGLEFLIYFQGNSAPDKSGLPSDRFSAERTGGSVSTLTIQRTQQEDSAVYLCASSLSWAGGSSYEQYFGPGTRLTVT.

The rearrangement links TRBV7-8 to TRBJ2-4; D may match TRBD1 or TRBD2 (5 bases each). Germline V gene data show CDR1 as SGHVS and CDR2 as FQNEAQ. The CDR3 is 13 amino acids. The ends were cut back, 1 base at V and 6 bases at J, with 7 bases in the middle. The CDR3 is CASSLDGGNIQYF. CDR3 DNA sequence: TGTGCCAGCAGCTTAGATGGGGGAAACATTCAGTACTTC.

This clonotype was counted a single time. The chain is built from TRBV18 and TRBJ2-7; no clear D. This CDR3 comprises 11 residues. Germline CDR1 KGHSH, CDR2 LQKENI. V was clipped by 3 bases and J by 6 bases, with 6 bases between them. The CDR3 reads CASSPSFEQYF. Here the CDR3 DNA reads TGTGCCAGCTCACCGAGCTTCGAGCAGTACTTC.

This clonotype has just a few counts. This sequence joins TRBV28 and TRBJ2-7; a weak D match, TRBD1 (5 bases). Germline V lookup: CDR1 MDHEN, CDR2 SYDVKM. This CDR3 comprises 15 residues. V was trimmed by 1 base and J by 6 bases, leaving 16 bases between them. The CDR3 region has the DNA TGTGCCAGCAGTTTATATGTTTCAGGGATATTCGAGCAGTACTTC. Its translation: CASSLYVSGIFEQYF.

The chain carries TRBV5-1 and TRBJ2-5; 9 bases are a match to TRBD2. The V and J ends lost 1 base and 5 bases, in that order; junction bases with no gene match: 18. There are 19 residues in the CDR3. The germline CDR1 and CDR2 sequences are SGHRS and YFSETQ. CDR3 sequence reads: CASSLLADLAGVLGETQYF. CDR3 sequence (DNA): TGCGCCAGCAGCTTGTTGGCCGATTTAGCGGGAGTTTTGGGGGAGACCCAGTACTTC.

J is TRBJ2-5 and V is TRBV7-8, with D hard to call. There are 13 residues in the CDR3. Trimming removed 3 bases from V and 0 bases from J, with 5 bases in between. Germline V lookup: CDR1 SGHVS, CDR2 FQNEAQ. CDR3 nucleotides: TGTGCCAGCAGCTTGCCCAACCAAGAGACCCAGTACTTC. This gives the protein CASSLPNQETQYF.

In nucleotides, the CDR3 is TGTGCTAGTGGTTTGGTTGGAGCGGGTGGTCGAACAATGTTAGAGCAGTTCTTC. It codes for CASGLVGAGGRTMLEQFF. The gene calls are TRBV12-5 and TRBJ2-5; tentative D call: TRBD2 (6 bases). Near its end, the DNA agrees better with TRBJ2-1, so the J call may be wrong. This CDR3 has 18 amino acids. Looked up from germline, CDR1 is LGHNT and CDR2 is FRNRAP.

V and J are TRBV9 and TRBJ2-5; 7 nucleotides match TRBD2. The J call could be wrong; TRBJ2-7 is a better fit for the DNA end. The CDR3 runs to 16 residues. Looked up from germline, CDR1 is SGDLS and CDR2 is YYNGEE. CDR3 protein: CASSSVAGHGLGEQYF. The CDR3 coding sequence is TGTGCCAGCAGCTCCGTAGCGGGTCATGGCTTGGGCGAGCAGTACTTC.

This clonotype showed up just a few times. A junction boundary mismatches the germline segment, possibly from a read error. The chain employs TRBV4-2 and TRBJ1-1, with a tentative D call TRBD1 (5 bases). Germline CDR1 is LGHNA and CDR2 is YNFKEQ. The CDR3 is 14 residues long. The CDR3 coding sequence is TGTGCCCGCAGCCAAGAGGCAGGGCGAACTGAAGCTTTCTTT. It specifies CARSQEAGRTEAFF.

This chain joins TRBV2 and TRBJ1-2; D not certain. The CDR3 contains 16 residues. V was cut by 6 bases and J by 2 bases, with 19 bases left in between. Germline values: CDR1 SNHLY, CDR2 FYNNEI. The CDR3 spells CASSGTGTLENYGYTF. CDR3 sequence (DNA): TGTGCCAGCAGCGGCACCGGCACCCTGGAGAACTATGGCTACACCTTC.

The V call is TRBV7-2, the J call TRBJ1-2; the D is unclear. Germline values: CDR1 SGHTA, CDR2 FQGNSA. The CDR3 extends over 13 amino acids. V lost 3 bases and J lost 8, with 13 bases in between. DNA of the CDR3: TGTGCCAGCAGCTTTTACCAGGACCAAGGCTACACCTTC. Its protein is CASSFYQDQGYTF.

The V and J genes are TRBV12-3 or TRBV12-4 and TRBJ1-2; 7 bases agree with TRBD1. The J segment lost 5 bases and the V segment lost 9 bases, leaving 6 bases of the junction unmatched. The CDR3 has 12 amino acids. In nucleotides, the CDR3 is TGTGCCAGTAACCAGGGGGTGTATGGCTACACCTTC. Amino acid sequence: CASNQGVYGYTF.

The CDR3, as DNA: TGCAGTGCTACGACAAGGGATCAGCCCCAGCATTTT. Amino acids: CSATTRDQPQHF. The V and J genes are TRBV20-1 and TRBJ1-5; D unresolved. The germline V gene encodes CDR1 DFQATT and CDR2 SNEGSKA (reference sequence). This CDR3 spans 12 amino acids. V lost 4 bases and J lost 5, with 9 bases in between.

Note on this clonotype: One junction end does not reproduce the germline sequence, and a read error may be involved. The V call is TRBV20-1, the J call TRBJ2-7; maybe TRBD2 (7 bases). CDR3 length equals 17 residues. Germline values: CDR1 DFQATT, CDR2 SNEGSKA (reference sequence). In DNA, the CDR3 is TGCAGTGCTAGAGAGCTGGCTGGTGGGGGCGGGAGAAAGGAGCGGTACTTC. Translated: CSARELAGGGGRKERYF.

This sequence joins TRBV4-1 and TRBJ2-1, with D possibly TRBD2 on 6 matching bases. The germline V gene has CDR1 MGHRA and CDR2 YSYEKL. This CDR3 spans 15 amino acids. V lost 3 bases to trimming and J lost 7 bases, with 16 bases between them. For the CDR3, the DNA is TGCGCCAGCAGCCAGTTGGGGGACTTATATAATGAGCAGTTCTTC. This translates into CASSQLGDLYNEQFF.

This clonotype showed up just a few times. The V gene is TRBV29-1, the J gene TRBJ1-2, with a possible D match to TRBD1 (6 bases). Germline V gene sequence: CDR1 SQVTM, CDR2 ANQGSEA. Trimming took off 2 bases at V and 4 bases at J, with 8 bases between the two ends. The CDR3 contains 12 residues. The CDR3: CSVEWTAYGYTF. DNA of the CDR3: TGCAGCGTTGAATGGACAGCCTATGGCTACACCTTC. Full variable domain (outside the CDR3, taken from reference TRBV29-1 and TRBJ1-2): SAVISQKPSRDICQRGTSLTIQCQVDSQVTMMFWYRQQPGQSLTLIATANQGSEATYESGFVIDKFPISRPNLTFSTLTVSNMSPEDSSIYLCSVEWTAYGYTFGSGTRLTVV.